This is a list of T cell receptor beta chains from one sample in a study of T cells after yellow fever vaccination. TCRdb ran MiXCR on the 5' RACE reads and lists one entry per CDR3 protein. The sample comprises some 340,000 distinct CDR3 sequences, 4.1% of which are singletons, and 20% to 25% rests with the top ten. Sequenced here: PBMCs, sampled 5 days after the yellow fever booster vaccination. The receptors shown here come from a man between 18 and 29 years old who received the YFV17D yellow fever vaccine. The conserved cysteine and the conserved F or W are not part of the CDR3 here.

len	v_gene	j_gene	CDR3aa
12	TRBV28	TRBJ1-5	ASSFGDFNQPQH
12	TRBV7-2	TRBJ2-1	ASSVGQGGNEQF
12	TRBV5-6	TRBJ1-1	ASSPYAFSGEAF
13	TRBV2	TRBJ2-1	ASSEEVAGAPEQF
11	TRBV20-1	TRBJ1-2	SARGTGNYGYT
13	TRBV9	TRBJ1-4	ASTRSGGSSEKLF
10	TRBV20-1	TRBJ2-1	GGATGRDEQF
13	TRBV4-1	TRBJ2-7	ASSQTPGQSYEQY
14	TRBV12-3/TRBV12-4	TRBJ1-2	ASSPPGQGNWVGYT
13	TRBV5-1	TRBJ2-3	ASSLGRWGLSTQY
13	TRBV9	TRBJ2-1	ASSRVGGTYNEQF
14	TRBV4-1	TRBJ2-1	ASSQDGPTGGDEQF
15	TRBV4-1	TRBJ2-5	ASSPSILAGVRETQY
12	TRBV7-2	TRBJ2-7	ASSLVAGGPEQY
11	TRBV7-2	TRBJ2-5	ASSRDREETQY
12	TRBV5-1	TRBJ1-1	ASSTTPGQGRSF
13	TRBV7-9	TRBJ1-2	ASTPEVGGNYGYT
12	TRBV7-9	TRBJ1-3	ASSLQQIGNTIY
13	TRBV10-3	TRBJ2-7	AISDSTGTPYEQY
10	TRBV7-2	TRBJ2-5	ASSPLWGGGN
12	TRBV4-3	TRBJ2-3	ASSRQVGTDTQY
11	TRBV3-1	TRBJ2-1	ASSLKGPNEQF
13	TRBV24-1	TRBJ1-2	ATSGGTGSNYGYT
12	TRBV20-1	TRBJ2-5	SADGGAHQETQY
14	TRBV5-1	TRBJ2-1	ASSSATSGAYNEQF
13	TRBV5-1	TRBJ1-2	ASSQGTVAPYGYT
13	TRBV20-1	TRBJ2-2	SASPPGGSTGELF
13	TRBV4-3	TRBJ1-5	ASSQDLGIVQPQH
14	TRBV20-1	TRBJ2-3	SEGPGQGAFTDTQY
14	TRBV25-1	TRBJ1-2	ASSGGQGVANYGYT
11	TRBV18	TRBJ1-4	ASSGQYNEKLF
13	TRBV3-1	TRBJ2-1	ASSQAGTGGNEQF
15	TRBV7-3	TRBJ2-3	ASSLTGGGRGTDTQY
14	TRBV5-1	TRBJ2-2	ASSLGQRGAAGELF
16	TRBV29-1	TRBJ2-3	SVEDPLAGGAGTDTQY
13	TRBV5-1	TRBJ2-1	ASSPESSSYNEQF
13	TRBV7-9	TRBJ1-3	ASSSRGGAGNTIY
11	TRBV7-9	TRBJ2-1	ASSLGQHNEQF
10	TRBV27	TRBJ2-5	ASSPLGGTQY
13	TRBV4-3	TRBJ1-1	ASSQVRGMDTEAF
14	TRBV5-5	TRBJ2-3	ASSRDSGGGTDTQY
11	TRBV10-3	TRBJ1-2	AISDGGGKGYT
12	TRBV7-9	TRBJ1-4	ASSFAGPGEKLF
10	TRBV24-1	TRBJ1-2	ATGDGNYGYT
11	TRBV6-2/TRBV6-3	TRBJ2-1	ASSYSYGTEQF